The rows below give T cell receptor beta chains drawn from one sample of a study of shared clonotypes between healthy human individuals. The method was immunoSEQ multiplex PCR; TCRdb's version includes in-frame clones alone and lacks a portion of them. The sample lists millions of clones, about 93% seen once, with 1.5% to 2% in the top ten. The sample comprised naive CD8+ T cells from PBMCs. The receptors derive from a man aged 18 to 29 in good health. Some clones in this sample may be carry-over from other donors' samples. The CDR3 runs from the conserved cysteine through the conserved F or W. Fields, in order: D gene, V gene, J gene, clone size, CDR3 protein, CDR3 DNA. D genes are given only for firm matches. Clone size is given for some rows only: seen once, a few or many times, or a class if the clone is expanded.

.	TRBV27	TRBJ1-5	.	CASSPYWGSNQPQHF	TGTGCCAGCAGTCCATATTGGGGTAGCAATCAGCCCCAGCATTTT
.	TRBV6-1	TRBJ1-2	once	CASSEDEGLPPNYGYTF	TGTGCCAGCAGTGAAGATGAGGGGCTACCCCCTAACTATGGCTACACCTTC
.	TRBV9	TRBJ2-5	.	CASSPDFEGLQETQYF	TGTGCCAGCAGCCCGGATTTTGAGGGGCTGCAAGAGACCCAGTACTTC
.	TRBV10-3	TRBJ2-3	.	CAISAYQRELADTQYF	TGTGCCATCAGTGCGTATCAGAGGGAGTTGGCAGATACGCAGTATTTT
TRBD2	TRBV15	TRBJ2-2	.	CATSRGLAVTGELFF	TGTGCCACCAGCAGAGGTCTAGCGGTAACCGGGGAGCTGTTTTTT
.	TRBV7-9	TRBJ1-2	.	CASSLGTGYGYTF	TGTGCCAGCAGCTTAGGGACTGGTTATGGCTACACCTTC
.	TRBV29-1	TRBJ2-7	.	CSVVIRRDLGEQYF	TGCAGCGTTGTCATTCGGCGGGACCTCGGCGAGCAGTACTTC
.	TRBV27	TRBJ2-7	.	CASKGRDTLYYEQYF	TGTGCCAGCAAGGGCCGGGACACACTTTACTACGAGCAGTACTTC
.	TRBV7-8	TRBJ2-7	.	CASSLFQGGSGEQYF	TGTGCCAGCAGCTTATTTCAGGGAGGTTCTGGCGAGCAGTACTTC
.	TRBV4-1	TRBJ2-7	.	CASSQDLGTYEQYF	TGCGCCAGCAGCCAAGATCTGGGGACCTACGAGCAGTACTTC